These 5 T cell receptor beta chains were all obtained from the same sample, sequenced in a study of T cell responses to AZD1222 COVID-19 vaccine. Repertoires were generated with immunoSEQ multiplex PCR, while TCRdb's copy carries only in-frame clones and drops some. Of 180,000 or so clones in the sample, around nine tenths were seen once. The sample here was peripheral blood, taken on day 0 of AZD1222 vaccination. The receptors were gathered from an adult in good health.

The gene calls are TRBV4-1 and TRBJ2-7, with D unclear. Between the trimmed V and J ends, which lost 1 base and 5 bases, there was a span of 12 bases. This CDR3 is built from 14 residues. CDR1 is MGHRA, CDR2 YSYEKL, per germline. CDR3 DNA: TGCGCCAGCAGCCAAGTGGGTAGCAGCGACGAGCAGTACTTC. Translating gives CASSQVGSSDEQYF.

This rearrangement joins TRBV27 to TRBJ1-2, with D possibly matching TRBD1 (6 bases). The CDR3 is 13 amino acids. Germline V CDR1 and CDR2: MNHEY, SMNVEV (reference sequence). Trimming left V 4 bases short and J 5 bases short, with 11 bases between. DNA for the CDR3: TGTGCCAGCAGTTCGGGGGCTCGTTATGGCTACACCTTC. It yields the protein CASSSGARYGYTF.

The CDR3 bases are TGTGCCAGCAGCGGACGGGAGAACTATGGCTACACCTTC. As protein: CASSGRENYGYTF. This chain connects TRBV5-8 to TRBJ1-2; D gene uncertain. The CDR3 is 13 residues long. V lost 4 bases, J lost 2 bases, and 9 bases lay in between. CDR1 is SGHTS, CDR2 YDEGEE, per germline.

The rearrangement uses TRBV6-4 and TRBJ2-1; 8 bases are a match to TRBD2. Per germline, CDR1 MRHNA and CDR2 SNTAGT. Unmatched junction bases numbered 3, after V lost 2 bases and J lost 6 bases. The CDR3 consists of 14 residues. CDR3 in DNA: TGTGCCAGCAGTGACCGGGAGGGCCCCAATGAGCAGTTCTTC. It codes for CASSDREGPNEQFF.

The rearrangement uses TRBV27 and TRBJ1-6, with D uncertain. Germline CDR1 and CDR2: MNHEY and SMNVEV (reference sequence). V was pared by 3 bases and J by 2 bases, with 8 bases between. CDR3 length equals 15 residues. Here the CDR3 reads CASSFLRAYNSPLHF. CDR3 DNA sequence: TGTGCCAGCAGTTTTTTAAGAGCCTATAATTCACCCCTCCACTTT.